The TCR beta chain under discussion was sequenced for a study of T cell clonotyping in hematopoietic cell transplantation. Blood collection times were about day -28 and days 30, 100, 180 posttransplant. The V segment lost 0 bases and the J segment 1 base; nucleotides outside the gene matches: 6. Germline CDR1 reads GTSNPN; CDR2 reads SVGIG (reference sequence). The CDR3 has 15 amino acids. Some clones are missing from TCRdb's copy, which holds only in-frame ones; the method was immunoSEQ multiplex PCR. The sample records 25,000 to 30,000 clones, roughly nine tenths being singletons. The clonotype was recovered from a female patient aged 50-59 years who had an allogeneic stem cell transplant from a related donor, so the T cells may come from the graft donor. Some clones in this sample may be carry-over from other donors' samples. The rearrangement joins TRBV30 to TRBJ2-7, with 7 nucleotides matching TRBD1. The material was PBMCs, obtained 100 days after allogeneic stem cell transplant. In nucleotides, the CDR3 is TGTGCCTGGAGTGTACAGGGGCTGATGTCCTACGAGCAGTACTTC. Translated, it gives CAWSVQGLMSYEQYF.